The text below deals with one T cell receptor (beta chain). The participants were between roughly 18 and 100 years old and came from about two dozen US areas. Someone with COVID-19 had been met by exposed participants within 2 weeks before study entry. This entry is derived from a study of blood T cell repertoires in COVID-19. The V segment lost 5 bases and the J segment 7 bases; nucleotides outside the gene matches: 10. CDR3 size: 14 residues. CDR1 is LNHDA, CDR2 SQIVND, per germline (reference sequence). Authors' data handling: It was from reference gene primer amplification that nucleated cell counts were estimated. Clones were read by immunoSEQ multiplex PCR, and TCRdb kept only the in-frame ones, dropping some. Clonal size and the V and J genes are those of that table, whereas D and trimming came from the DNA. The sample has about 160,000 clones, 87% seen once.

The sample consisted of PBMCs or T cells enriched from blood (not recorded which). The TCR comes from a woman aged 40 to 50 who had been exposed to COVID-19. The rearrangement links TRBV19 to TRBJ1-2, with 7 bases lining up with TRBD1. The CDR3 bases are TGTGCCAGTAGTGATCAGGGGGTGCGGACTGGCTACACCTTC. It codes for CASSDQGVRTGYTF.